The T cell receptor (beta chain) described here comes from a study of T cell repertoires in ileal Crohn's disease. Whole-study findings and limits: Clonality above 26.8% at surgery always came with endoscopic recurrence. High-frequency clones were more common in sorted CD8 than CD4 cells. Active smokers at surgery had more clonal expansions than non-smokers.

Per sample, around 500 nanograms of biopsy DNA were TCRB immunosequenced. Using immunoSEQ multiplex PCR, the repertoire was profiled, and TCRdb retains in-frame clones only, with some absent. The data show about 31,000 clones, about 81% seen once. Regarding this clone: Its antigen remains unknown.

Trimming removed 4 bases from V and 4 bases from J, with 13 bases in between. The CDR3 sequence is 13 residues long. Looked up from germline, CDR1 is GTSNPN and CDR2 is SVGIG (reference sequence). This TCR derives from an adult with Crohn's disease. The chain joins TRBV30 to TRBJ1-2, with D hard to call. Sequencing was carried out using ileal tissue. CDR3 nucleotides: TGTGCCTGGACCATCGTTGGCAGCTATGGCTACACCTTC. Translation gives CAWTIVGSYGYTF.